This T cell receptor (beta chain) was captured in a study of blood T cell repertoires in COVID-19. Overall study: Acute and convalescent COVID-19 specimens originated in the United States, Italy and Spain.

The CDR3 is 16 residues long. V was pared by 2 bases and J by 5 bases, with 18 bases between. Germline CDR1 and CDR2: MNHEY and SMNVEV (reference sequence). Method: immunoSEQ multiplex PCR; TCRdb's copy keeps in-frame clones and lacks some. This sample has roughly 110,000 clones, with around four fifths found just once. V and J are TRBV27 and TRBJ2-5; D may be TRBD2 (7 bases). The clonotype originates from a woman between 65 and 79 years old with acute or convalescent COVID-19. The sequenced sample was peripheral blood. CDR3 sequence: CASSLRWGGRRETQYF. CDR3 coding DNA: TGTGCCAGCAGTTTAAGGTGGGGGGGCAGGCGGGAGACCCAGTACTTC.